This T cell receptor (beta chain) was captured in a study of response to subunit inactivated influenza vaccine. There are 15 residues in the CDR3. In germline, CDR1 is MNHEY, CDR2 SVGAGI. The ends lost 0 bases at V and 6 bases at J; junction bases unmatched: 1. TCRdb re-called the RT-PCR reads through MiXCR, storing one row per CDR3 protein. Found here are roughly 190,000 distinct CDR3 sequences, approximately 12% of them singletons; the top ten hold over 25%. This same sample was also taken into another study, of T cells expressing NK-cell markers. That paper adds: Making the TCR beta cDNA relied on 5'RACE template switching with UMIs. The eight sequenced donors comprised seven who were HCMV-seropositive and one who was seronegative. In a group of 5 or 6 donors, dominant NKG2C+ clonotypes represented about 1.0-7.0% of CD8+ T cells.

The chain uses TRBV6-5 and TRBJ2-1, with 11 bases aligning to TRBD1. Sequences were derived from CD8+ T cells sorted from PBMCs, sampled 11 to 12 days after vaccination. The sequence was collected from a man between 45 and 60 years old who received an inactivated influenza vaccine. CDR3 DNA sequence: TGTGCCAGCAGTTACTCCGGGACAGGGGGCAATGAGCAGTTCTTC. As protein: CASSYSGTGGNEQFF.